The present entry profiles one TCR beta chain with its context. Its cognate antigen is unknown. This sample was taken from a study of T cells after yellow fever vaccination. General study results and limits: The bulk population could contribute abundant contaminating clonotypes to FACS-sorted repertoires. Post-booster samples contained most primary-vaccination clones (around 95% CD4, about 85% CD8).

V was shortened by 5 bases and J by 9 bases, with 23 bases between the two germline ends. The CDR3 has 14 residues. Looked up from germline, CDR1 is DFQATT and CDR2 is SNEGSKA (reference sequence). TCRdb called the 5' RACE reads again in MiXCR, with one record for every CDR3 protein. In the table there are some 200,000 distinct CDR3 sequences, under 3.5% of which are singletons. The rearrangement joins TRBV20-1 to TRBJ2-7, with D perhaps matching TRBD1 (6 bases). The source is a man aged 18 to 30 who received the YFV17D yellow fever vaccine. This specimen was CD4+ T cells sorted from PBMCs, taken 10 days after the yellow fever booster vaccination. CDR3 region: CSASGTFLDHGQYF. CDR3 DNA: TGCAGTGCTTCCGGGACATTCCTCGATCATGGGCAGTACTTC.